A single sample gave rise to the 16 T cell receptor beta chains below, sequenced in a study of blood T cell repertoires in COVID-19. The protocol was immunoSEQ multiplex PCR, while the TCRdb copy is restricted to in-frame clones and leaves out a portion. The table lists about 68,000 clones, around 86% of them singletons. Material for sequencing was peripheral blood. These receptors came from a man aged 25-45 years with acute or convalescent COVID-19.

This chain uses TRBV7-9 with TRBJ2-5; D is undetermined. Germline V gives CDR1 SEHNR, CDR2 FQNEAQ (reference sequence). Trimming cost V 5 bases and J 0 bases, with 10 bases left between them. The CDR3 length is 14 residues. CDR3 in DNA: TGTGCCAGCAGCCCCGGAGAGTACCAAGAGACCCAGTACTTC. Amino acid sequence: CASSPGEYQETQYF.

The rearrangement joins TRBV30 to TRBJ1-3; the match to TRBD1 covers 8 bases. The CDR3 runs to 15 residues. Germline V lookup: CDR1 GTSNPN, CDR2 SVGIG (reference sequence). J was trimmed by 4 bases and V by 2 bases; bases with no gene match: 7. CDR3 DNA sequence: TGTGCCTGGAGTCGGCCCGACAGGGGAGGAAACACCATATATTTT. It translates to CAWSRPDRGGNTIYF. Together with reference TRBV30 and TRBJ1-3, the CDR3 gives the full variable domain: SQTIHQWPATLVQPVGSPLSLECTVEGTSNPNLYWYRQAAGRGLQLLFYSVGIGQISSEVPQNLSASRPQDRQFILSSKKLLLSDSGFYLCAWSRPDRGGNTIYFGEGSWLTVV.

The chain employs TRBV19 and TRBJ1-2; 7 bases are a match to TRBD1. With 5 bases clipped from V and 7 bases from J, the junction kept 10 bases outside the gene matches. The CDR3 extends over 14 amino acids. CDR1 is LNHDA, CDR2 SQIVND, per germline (reference sequence). The CDR3 DNA sequence: TGTGCCAGTAGTTCACAGGGGATACCACCTGGCTACACCTTC. This sequence encodes CASSSQGIPPGYTF. Full variable domain (remainder filled in from reference TRBV19 and TRBJ1-2): DGGITQSPKYLFRKEGQNVTLSCEQNLNHDAMYWYRQDPGQGLRLIYYSQIVNDFQKGDIAEGYSVSREKKESFPLTVTSAQKNPTAFYLCASSSQGIPPGYTFGSGTRLTVV.

V is TRBV11-2 and J is TRBJ2-7, with D tentatively TRBD1 (6 bases). Germline values: CDR1 SGHAT, CDR2 FQNNGV. V was shortened by 0 bases and J by 7 bases, with 10 bases between the two germline ends. This CDR3 contains 13 residues. The CDR3 spells CASSLDPRGEQYF. CDR3 nucleotide sequence: TGTGCCAGCAGCTTAGATCCTAGGGGGGAGCAGTACTTC.

The chain carries TRBV24-1 and TRBJ2-1, with 7 bases matching TRBD2. Germline loops: CDR1 KGHDR, CDR2 SFDVKD. The CDR3 spans 17 residues. V was clipped by 0 bases and J by 5 bases; unmatched bases: 9. For the CDR3, the DNA is TGTGCCACCAGTGATTTGCGAGCGGGGTTCTTCCACAATGAGCAGTTCTTC. Protein product: CATSDLRAGFFHNEQFF.

The gene calls are TRBV19 and TRBJ1-1, with D unclear. The CDR3 length is 12 residues. Germline V gene lookup returns CDR1 LNHDA and CDR2 SQIVND (reference sequence). Between the trimmed V and J ends, which lost 9 bases and 3 bases, there was a span of 11 bases. CDR3: CARLTRDTEAFF. CDR3 bases: TGTGCCAGACTCACTAGGGACACTGAAGCTTTCTTT.

The gene calls are TRBV5-6 and TRBJ2-1, with 10 nucleotides matching TRBD2. The CDR3 sequence is 15 residues long. J lost 4 bases, V lost 1 base, and 2 bases had no gene match. Germline CDR1 reads SGHDT; CDR2 reads YYEEEE. Written as DNA, the CDR3 is TGTGCCAGCAGCTTGAGCGGGAGGGGGTACAATGAGCAGTTCTTC. It codes for CASSLSGRGYNEQFF.

This chain uses TRBV7-2 with TRBJ2-5; 13 bases agree with TRBD2. Germline lookup yields CDR1 SGHTA and CDR2 FQGNSA. V lost 5 bases and J lost 5; bases outside the gene matches: 11. The CDR3 totals 17 residues. The CDR3 protein is CASSPKTRTSGSETQYF. The DNA for the CDR3 is TGTGCCAGCAGCCCTAAAACCCGGACTAGCGGGAGCGAGACCCAGTACTTC.

This clone was found once. The chain links TRBV27 to TRBJ2-7; D is perhaps TRBD2 (5 bases). The germline gives CDR1 MNHEY, CDR2 SMNVEV (reference sequence). Trimming stripped 1 base from V and 4 bases from J, with 8 bases between. This CDR3 has 13 residues. The CDR3 coding sequence is TGTGCCAGCAGTTTATTCGGAGGATACGAGCAGTACTTC. Translating it yields CASSLFGGYEQYF.

The rearrangement uses TRBV6-2 or TRBV6-3 and TRBJ2-3; 7 bases line up with TRBD2. Germline assignment: CDR1 MNHEY and CDR2 SVGEGT. The J segment lost 5 bases and the V segment lost 6 bases, leaving 8 bases of the junction unmatched. The CDR3 has 14 amino acids. CDR3 nucleotide sequence: TGTGCCAGCAGCCTTACTAGCGTAGTAGATACGCAGTATTTT. Its protein product is CASSLTSVVDTQYF.

Note on this clone: Other nucleotide sequences from this sample produce the same CDR3. This sequence joins TRBV7-2 and TRBJ2-5, with a weak D call TRBD2 (6 bases). From germline, CDR1 is SGHTA and CDR2 FQGNSA. This CDR3 is built from 12 residues. The V gene lost 5 bases and the J gene lost 5 bases, with 9 bases spanning the gap. CDR3 in DNA: TGTGCCAGCAGCCGGGGGAGGGAGACCCAGTACTTC. It codes for CASSRGRETQYF.

This rearrangement joins TRBV28 to TRBJ1-1; D is ambiguous. This CDR3 region has 13 residues. Trimming took off 10 bases at V and 4 bases at J, with 16 bases between the two ends. Germline-derived CDR1 and CDR2 are MDHEN and SYDVKM. The CDR3 region is CATVRDFITEAFF. As DNA, the CDR3 is TGTGCCACCGTGCGGGATTTCATCACTGAAGCTTTCTTT.

This rearrangement joins TRBV7-3 to TRBJ2-1, with D possibly being TRBD2 (6 bases). The V gene lost 6 bases and the J gene lost 2 bases, with 17 bases spanning the gap. CDR3 length: 16 amino acids. Germline V gives CDR1 SGHTA, CDR2 FQGTGA. CDR3 coding DNA: TGTGCCAGCAGTCCCACCCCGGGACTGACCTACAATGAGCAGTTCTTC. This codes for CASSPTPGLTYNEQFF.

The V gene is TRBV4-2, the J gene TRBJ2-7; 10 bases map to TRBD2. Losses at the gene ends were 0 bases for V and 0 bases for J; bases not matched to a gene: 5. CDR3 length: 17 residues. The germline gives CDR1 LGHNA, CDR2 YNFKEQ. The CDR3 is CASSQEFGTSASYEQYF. The CDR3 DNA reads as TGTGCCAGCAGCCAAGAATTTGGGACTAGCGCCTCCTACGAGCAGTACTTC.

The V call is TRBV28, the J call TRBJ1-1, with D perhaps TRBD1 (5 bases). This CDR3 contains 15 residues. Germline values: CDR1 MDHEN, CDR2 SYDVKM. With 5 bases removed from V and 0 bases from J, the gap between germline ends came to 13 bases. CDR3 amino acids: CASSPRGRVNTEAFF. CDR3 nucleotide sequence: TGTGCCAGCAGTCCCCGTGGCAGGGTGAACACTGAAGCTTTCTTT.

This chain uses TRBV7-9 with TRBJ2-5; TRBD2 is a possible D gene (5 bases). Trimming took 4 bases from V and 6 from J, leaving 9 bases between them. Germline CDR1 SEHNR, CDR2 FQNEAQ (reference sequence). The CDR3 has 12 residues. In DNA form, the CDR3 reads TGTGCCAGCAGCTCGGGGAGAAAGACCCAGTACTTC. Translation gives CASSSGRKTQYF.